This T cell receptor (beta chain) was identified in a study of beta chain features in type 1 diabetes. Study-wide results and limits: Among all four CD4+ subsets, Type 1 diabetes patients had TCRB CDR3s that were moderately but significantly shorter. A greater similarity of naive, central memory and Treg TCRB repertoires was seen among patients than among healthy donors.

Trimming took 1 base from V and 0 from J, leaving 10 bases between them. Germline V gene lookup returns CDR1 LNHDA and CDR2 SQIVND (reference sequence). The CDR3 contains 16 residues. Central memory, naive, regulatory and stem cell-like memory CD4+ cells were sorted by CD45RO/CCR7/CD25/CD127/CD95/CD27. Expressed TCRB transcripts got sequenced, as all isolated RNA was reverse transcribed. Produced via immunoSEQ multiplex PCR; TCRdb's table is partial and in-frame only. The table lists 860,000 or so clones, about a sixth of them singletons, with 0.023% in the top ten. With regard to this clone: Its specificity is unknown.

Sequences were obtained from naive CD4+ T cells from blood. The rearrangement joins TRBV19 to TRBJ2-1, with D possibly matching TRBD2 (5 bases). The clonotype comes from a woman aged 18 to 35 in good health. The chain's CDR3 is CASSIGTARSYNEQFF. The CDR3 coding sequence is TGTGCCAGTAGTATAGGGACTGCCCGCTCCTACAATGAGCAGTTCTTC.